This TCR beta chain was found in a study of blood T cell repertoires in COVID-19 (dated by TCRdb to the early 2020s). Context from the whole study: Samples from collaborators originated in the United States, Italy and Spain and spanned both the acute and convalescent phases of COVID-19. The prospective study material was composed of cDNA or gDNA derived from T cells, B-cell-depleted T cells, or PBMCs. Deeply sampled blood TCRbeta repertoires from subjects exposed to, actively infected with, or recovered from COVID-19 were included in the dataset. A freely available public database, intended as a resource for researchers studying the immune response to SARS-CoV-2, is where the repertoires were released. The samples were drawn from two sources: the first 160 participants of the ongoing ImmuneRACE study, and 1,200 or so subjects contributed by 6 global collaborators. The sample metadata nearly always contained a de-identified subject ID, COVID-19 status, age in years and sex. Where available, HLA class I and class II types were taken from metadata supplied by the sample provider and were not determined by assay-based typing.

Study-level results and caveats: The amount of clinical and demographic metadata varied by source and participant and was provided uncurated.

Comment on this clone: It has no known antigen specificity. No base-level quality is on record; no much larger clone is a single base apart.

In the prospective study, participants were roughly 18 to 90 years old, resided in 24 geographic areas of the United States, and were enrolled through a virtual design. In the prospective study, participants were assigned to cohorts based on the clinical history participants reported in a screening survey and a study questionnaire. Recovered participants in ImmuneRACE Cohort 3 were defined as having two consecutive negative NP/OP PCR tests, clearance from a healthcare professional, or resolution of symptoms. Each participant in the prospective study had whole blood, serum and a nasopharyngeal or oropharyngeal swab collected by mobile phlebotomists. Over an approximately two-month period, participants in the prospective study had the option of providing additional blood draws and questionnaires. Before DNA extraction, blood samples from the prospective study were shipped at room temperature or frozen.

V loses 4 bases of germline sequence and J loses 0 bases, and the interval between the two ends is 9 bases. In the germline V gene, CDR1 corresponds to MDHEN and CDR2 to SYDVKM. Taken from cysteine to phenylalanine, the CDR3 has 14 residues. Only CDR3 DNA remains: 42 bases, in frame from the first base. TCRbeta CDR3 regions were amplified from genomic DNA using the immunoSEQ Assay, a bias-controlled multiplex PCR. For the original study's pipeline: Within the assay, amplification of reference gene primers was used to estimate how many nucleated cells each sample contained. Sequence reads were collapsed and filtered to measure the absolute abundance of every unique TCRbeta CDR3 rearrangement. For each sample, productive Simpson clonality was calculated as the square root of Simpson's diversity index over productive rearrangements. TCRdb stores this immuneACCESS table with in-frame sequences only. Part of the clones is absent; in the studies checked, under half of the shortfall reflects unresolved V genes, and no reason is known for the rest. V and J calls and clone size are as listed in that table; D and trimming were resolved from the DNA. The table for this sample lists about 170,000 clones; around 89% of them were counted only once. The top ten clonotypes cover roughly 0.8% of the sample.

The V and J genes are TRBV28 and TRBJ1-2; the D gene cannot be named for sure. The sample taken for sequencing was PBMCs or T cells enriched from blood (not recorded which). The source is a woman younger than 30 who had recovered from COVID-19. The CDR3 reads CASSSGVTNYGYTF. The base sequence is TGTGCCAGCAGTTCCGGGGTCACTAACTATGGCTACACCTTC.